This T cell receptor beta chain stems from a study of blood T cell repertoires in COVID-19. Looking at the study overall: Samples taken during acute and convalescent COVID-19 were collected in the United States, Italy and Spain. T cells, B-cell-depleted T cells, or PBMCs supplied cDNA or gDNA.

V lost 7 bases, J lost 4 bases, and 17 bases lay in between. Germline V gene lookup returns CDR1 SGHTA and CDR2 FQGNSA. The CDR3 has 15 amino acids. As originally analysed: Amplification with reference gene primers provided the estimates of nucleated cell counts. The table came from immunoSEQ multiplex PCR; TCRdb's copy has only in-frame clones and leaves some out. The V and J calls and clone size come from that table; D and trimming were worked out from the DNA. The table includes under 300,000 clones, roughly 90% detected once. The sequenced sample was peripheral blood. This sequence originates from a woman aged 30 to 39 with active or convalescent COVID-19. The J gene is TRBJ1-3, the V gene TRBV7-2; D is undetermined. CDR3 sequence: CASTLGRESGNTIYF. The CDR3 DNA reads TGTGCCAGCACCCTAGGGCGGGAGTCCGGAAACACCATATATTTT.